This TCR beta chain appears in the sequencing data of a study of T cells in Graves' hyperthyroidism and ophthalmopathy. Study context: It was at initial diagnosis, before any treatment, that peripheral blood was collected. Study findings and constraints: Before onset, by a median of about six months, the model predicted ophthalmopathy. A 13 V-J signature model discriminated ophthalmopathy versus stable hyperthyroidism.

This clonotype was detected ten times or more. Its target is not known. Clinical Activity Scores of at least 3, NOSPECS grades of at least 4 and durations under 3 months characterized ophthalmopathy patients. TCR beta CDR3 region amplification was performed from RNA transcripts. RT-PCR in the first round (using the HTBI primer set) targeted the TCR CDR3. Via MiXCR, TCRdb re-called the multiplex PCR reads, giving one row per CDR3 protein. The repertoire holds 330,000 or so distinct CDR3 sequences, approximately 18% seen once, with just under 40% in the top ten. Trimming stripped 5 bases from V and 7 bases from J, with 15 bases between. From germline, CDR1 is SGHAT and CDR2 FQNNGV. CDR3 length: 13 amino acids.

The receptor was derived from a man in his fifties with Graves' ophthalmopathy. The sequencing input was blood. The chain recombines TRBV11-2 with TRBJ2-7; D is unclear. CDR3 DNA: TGTGCCAGCAGCCCGGACGGTCCCGGGGAGCAGTACTTC. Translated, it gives CASSPDGPGEQYF. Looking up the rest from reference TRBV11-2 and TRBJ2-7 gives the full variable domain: EAGVAQSPRYKIIEKRQSVAFWCNPISGHATLYWYQQILGQGPKLLIQFQNNGVVDDSQLPKDRFSAERLKGVDSTLKIQPAKLEDSAVYLCASSPDGPGEQYFGPGTRLTVT.